This T cell receptor (beta chain) is drawn from a study of tumor-infiltrating lymphocytes in oesophageal squamous cell carcinoma. This CDR3 has 16 residues. Trimming at V came to 5 bases and at J to 2 bases, leaving 9 bases not matched to a gene. Per germline, CDR1 SGHRS and CDR2 YFSETQ. This clonotype has ten or more counts. TCRdb analysed the PCR reads with MiXCR anew, one entry per CDR3 protein. The data contain around 20,000 distinct CDR3 sequences, roughly two fifths of them singletons. The material sequenced was normal esophageal tissue next to the tumor. This chain links TRBV5-1 with TRBJ1-2; TRBD1 agrees at 10 bases. The TCR originated in a male donor with esophageal squamous cell carcinoma. The CDR3 region is CASRGTGALTNYGYTF. For the CDR3, the DNA is TGCGCCAGCAGGGGGACAGGGGCCCTGACAAACTATGGCTACACCTTC.